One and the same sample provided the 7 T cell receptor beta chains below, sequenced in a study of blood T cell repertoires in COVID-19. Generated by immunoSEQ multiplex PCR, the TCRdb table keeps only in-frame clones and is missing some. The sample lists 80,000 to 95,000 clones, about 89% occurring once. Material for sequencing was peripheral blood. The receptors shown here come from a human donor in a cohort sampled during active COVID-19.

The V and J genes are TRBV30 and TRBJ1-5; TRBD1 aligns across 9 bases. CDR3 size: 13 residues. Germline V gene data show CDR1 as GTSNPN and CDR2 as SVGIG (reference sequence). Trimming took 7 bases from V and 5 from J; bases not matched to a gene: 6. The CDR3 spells CAYDRGSDQPQHF. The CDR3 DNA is TGTGCCTACGACAGGGGGAGCGATCAGCCCCAGCATTTT.

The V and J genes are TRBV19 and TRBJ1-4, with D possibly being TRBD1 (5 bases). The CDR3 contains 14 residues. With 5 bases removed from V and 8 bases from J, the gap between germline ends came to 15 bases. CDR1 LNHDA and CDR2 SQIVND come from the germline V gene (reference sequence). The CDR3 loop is CASSQDRRGEKLFF. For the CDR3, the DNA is TGTGCCAGTAGTCAAGACAGACGGGGGGAAAAACTGTTTTTT.

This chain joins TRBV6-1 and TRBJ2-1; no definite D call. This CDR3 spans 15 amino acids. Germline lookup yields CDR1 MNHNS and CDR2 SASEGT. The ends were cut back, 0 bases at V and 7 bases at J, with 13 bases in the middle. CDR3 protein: CASSEAVGRMNEQFF. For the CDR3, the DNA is TGTGCCAGCAGTGAAGCAGTGGGCCGGATGAATGAGCAGTTCTTC.

Here the CDR3 reads CASSAAQTTDTQYF. The CDR3 nucleotides read TGTGCCAGCAGCGCTGCACAGACCACAGATACGCAGTATTTT. The rearrangement links TRBV9 to TRBJ2-3; no firm D call. Germline V gene sequence: CDR1 SGDLS, CDR2 YYNGEE. Trimming cost V 3 bases and J 2 bases, with 10 bases left between them. The CDR3 totals 14 residues.

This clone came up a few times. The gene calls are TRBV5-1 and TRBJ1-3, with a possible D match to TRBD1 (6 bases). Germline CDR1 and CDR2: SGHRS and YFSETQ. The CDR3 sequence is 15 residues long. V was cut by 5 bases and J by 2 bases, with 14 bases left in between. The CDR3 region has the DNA TGCGCCAGCAGTTCGACCGGGACAACTGGAAACACCATATATTTT. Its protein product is CASSSTGTTGNTIYF.

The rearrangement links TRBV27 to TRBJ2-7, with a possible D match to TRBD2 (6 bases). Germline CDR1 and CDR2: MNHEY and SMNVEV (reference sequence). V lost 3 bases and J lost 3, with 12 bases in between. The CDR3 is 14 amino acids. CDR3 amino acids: CASSFRWRDYEQYF. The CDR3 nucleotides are TGTGCCAGCAGTTTTCGGTGGAGGGACTACGAGCAGTACTTC.

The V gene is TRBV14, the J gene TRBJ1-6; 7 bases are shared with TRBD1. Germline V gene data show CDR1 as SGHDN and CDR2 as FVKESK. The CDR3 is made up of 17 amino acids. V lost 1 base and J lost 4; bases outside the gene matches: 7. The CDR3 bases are TGTGCCAGCAGCCAAGTCTCCTCGGGACAGTATAATTCACCCCTCCACTTT. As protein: CASSQVSSGQYNSPLHF.